The source of this TCR beta chain is a study of technical replicates of blood from several donors (dated by TCRdb to about 2017). V sheds 0 bases and J sheds 6 bases, leaving 13 bases between their ends. The CDR3 numbers 15 residues from cysteine through phenylalanine. The DNA shown is the 45-base CDR3, in frame from base 1. CDR1 and CDR2, per the germline V gene, are SGHRS and YFSETQ. Library creation used the immunoSEQ multiplex PCR assay. TCRdb provides this immuneACCESS table in a form limited to in-frame rearrangements. Some clones are lacking; in checked studies, under half of them reflect an unresolved V gene, and why the rest are absent is not known. The sample records under 85,000 clones, approximately 86% of which are singletons. The top ten constitute roughly 5% of the sample. In regard to this clone: It has no known antigen specificity. No quality values exist for individual bases; no much larger clone is one base distant.

The source is a human donor in good health. Some clones in this sample may be carry-over from other donors' samples. The sequenced material came from PBMCs. The sequence is built from TRBV5-1 and TRBJ2-1, and TRBD2 may be the D gene, going by 6 matching bases. The CDR3 region: CASSLGAGPINEQFF. DNA sequence: TGCGCCAGCAGCTTGGGGGCGGGGCCAATCAATGAGCAGTTCTTC.